These 17 T cell receptor beta chains originate from one sample sequenced in a study of blood T cells in healthy people across ages. Using a J-beta primer mix together with a sample-barcoded 5' primer, a second PCR was run for about 6 to 11 cycles. TCRdb ran MiXCR on the 5' RACE reads and lists one entry per CDR3 protein. The sample consists of hundreds of thousands of distinct CDR3 sequences, roughly 41% of them appearing once. Sequences were obtained from blood. The receptors derive from a man older than 75 in good health.

The rearrangement links TRBV9 to TRBJ2-3, with D unclear. The CDR3 loop spans 16 amino acids. Trimming left V 4 bases short and J 2 bases short, with 17 bases between. From germline, CDR1 is SGDLS and CDR2 YYNGEE. The CDR3 nucleotides read TGTGCCAGCAGCACCCCCCTAGACCCAACCACAGATACGCAGTATTTT. This translates into CASSTPLDPTTDTQYF.

The chain employs TRBV10-1 and TRBJ2-4, with TRBD2 identical over 9 bases. The V and J ends lost 5 bases and 7 bases, in that order; junction bases with no gene match: 3. The CDR3 contains 13 residues. CDR1 is WNHNN, CDR2 SYGVQD, per germline (reference sequence). Written as DNA, the CDR3 is TGCGCCAGCAGTTTAGCGGGAGTTAACATTCAGTACTTC. Its translation is CASSLAGVNIQYF.

The rearrangement uses TRBV27 and TRBJ2-3; unclear D gene. The CDR3 totals 15 residues. Trimming shortened V by 4 bases and J by 1 base, and 12 bases separated the two germline ends. CDR1 is MNHEY, CDR2 SMNVEV, per germline (reference sequence). This CDR3 is CASSSSSWGTDTQYF. The CDR3 bases are TGTGCCAGCAGTTCTAGTAGTTGGGGCACAGATACGCAGTATTTT.

V usage is TRBV20-1 and J usage is TRBJ1-1, with D unclear. Trimming took off 6 bases at V and 5 bases at J, with 16 bases between the two ends. Germline CDR1 and CDR2: DFQATT and SNEGSKA (reference sequence). There are 13 residues in the CDR3. This CDR3 is CSASSEGWTEAFF. The CDR3 DNA is TGCAGTGCAAGTTCGGAGGGCTGGACTGAAGCTTTCTTT.

The sample holds one count of this clonotype. The rearrangement joins TRBV29-1 to TRBJ1-3, with D possibly being TRBD1 (5 bases). The CDR3 has 15 residues. Between the trimmed V and J ends, which lost 4 bases and 0 bases, there was a span of 13 bases. In germline, CDR1 is SQVTM, CDR2 ANQGSEA. Here the CDR3 reads CSVGDQGYSGNTIYF. As DNA, the CDR3 is TGCAGCGTTGGGGATCAGGGCTACTCTGGAAACACCATATATTTT. Full variable domain (missing parts from reference TRBV29-1 and TRBJ1-3): SAVISQKPSRDICQRGTSLTIQCQVDSQVTMMFWYRQQPGQSLTLIATANQGSEATYESGFVIDKFPISRPNLTFSTLTVSNMSPEDSSIYLCSVGDQGYSGNTIYFGEGSWLTVV.

This clonotype was observed a few times. V usage is TRBV7-2 and J usage is TRBJ1-6; D gene uncertain. Per the germline V gene, CDR1 is SGHTA and CDR2 is FQGNSA. The CDR3 contains 17 residues. Deletions cut 2 bases from V and 1 base from J, with 12 bases between. The CDR3 region is CASSLRPSESYNSPLHF. DNA for the CDR3: TGTGCCAGCAGCTTACGCCCTTCGGAATCCTATAATTCACCCCTCCACTTT. Combining the CDR3 with reference TRBV7-2 and TRBJ1-6 gives the whole variable domain GAGVSQSPSNKVTEKGKDVELRCDPISGHTALYWYRQSLGQGLEFLIYFQGNSAPDKSGLPSDRFSAERTGGSVSTLTIQRTQQEDSAVYLCASSLRPSESYNSPLHFGNGTRLTVT.

Concerning this clonotype itself: A much larger clone sits a single nucleotide away, making a read error possible. V usage is TRBV6-1 and J usage is TRBJ2-7, with 13 bases fitting TRBD2. In germline, CDR1 is MNHNS, CDR2 SASEGT. V lost 8 bases, J lost 1 base, and 5 bases stayed unmatched. The CDR3 spans 15 residues. CDR3 region: CASGQLAGGSYEQYF. In nucleotides, the CDR3 is TGTGCCAGCGGCCAACTAGCGGGAGGGTCCTACGAGCAGTACTTC.

This clonotype was detected once. Mismatch with germline at one junction end may stem from a read error. The chain recombines TRBV7-2 with TRBJ2-4; tentatively, D is TRBD1 (5 bases). Matching the DNA end better, TRBJ2-7 makes the J call doubtful. This CDR3 spans 12 amino acids. The germline V gene encodes CDR1 SGHTA and CDR2 FQGNSA. The CDR3 DNA follows: TGTCCCAGCAGTCCTACAGGAGACGAGCAGTACTTC. It codes for CPSSPTGDEQYF.

The chain combines TRBV27 with TRBJ1-2; the D gene is possibly TRBD1 (5 bases). Germline-derived CDR1 and CDR2 are MNHEY and SMNVEV (reference sequence). CDR3 length: 14 amino acids. V lost 6 bases to trimming and J lost 4 bases, with 15 bases between them. CDR3 region: CASRMTEVSYGYTF. The CDR3 DNA reads as TGTGCCAGCAGGATGACAGAGGTTAGCTATGGCTACACCTTC.

This chain connects TRBV20-1 to TRBJ2-1; 7 bases align to TRBD1. CDR3 length: 15 amino acids. Trimming cost V 6 bases and J 0 bases; bases outside gene matches: 8. CDR1 and CDR2 (germline): DFQATT, SNEGSKA (reference sequence). This CDR3 is CSAMTGTSSYNEQFF. The CDR3 region has the DNA TGCAGTGCAATGACAGGGACCAGCTCCTACAATGAGCAGTTCTTC.

The genes are TRBV5-1 and TRBJ2-3; 9 bases agree with TRBD2. The CDR3 totals 14 residues. Per germline, CDR1 SGHRS and CDR2 YFSETQ. V trimming: 5 bases; J trimming: 2 bases; junction bases outside the gene matches: 3. As DNA, the CDR3 is TGCGCCAGCAGGAGCGGGGGGCACACAGATACGCAGTATTTT. Amino acids: CASRSGGHTDTQYF.

This chain joins TRBV6-6 and TRBJ2-2, with a weak D call TRBD2 (6 bases). CDR3 size: 16 residues. The V and J ends lost 7 bases and 2 bases respectively, with 17 bases between them. CDR1 is MNHNY and CDR2 is SVGAGI in the germline V gene (reference sequence). DNA for the CDR3: TGTGCCAGCAAGCTGCGGGGCGGATCAAACACCGGGGAGCTGTTTTTT. Translation gives CASKLRGGSNTGELFF.

The rearrangement joins TRBV20-1 to TRBJ2-1, with 10 bases lining up with TRBD2. After removal of 3 bases from V and 6 bases from J, the junction contained 11 bases not matched to a gene. Germline CDR1 and CDR2: DFQATT and SNEGSKA (reference sequence). The CDR3 has 16 residues. CDR3 region: CSASPRASGRGNEQFF. For the CDR3, the DNA is TGCAGTGCTAGCCCCAGGGCTAGCGGGAGAGGCAATGAGCAGTTCTTC.

This clonotype was observed a single time. At one end the junction does not follow the germline gene, possibly because of a read error. The chain recombines TRBV3-1 with TRBJ2-6; D unclear. Germline CDR1 is LGHDT and CDR2 is YNNKEL (reference sequence). The CDR3 is made up of 14 amino acids. CDR3 sequence (DNA): TGTGCCAGCGGCCATAATACGGGGGCCAACGTCCTGACTTTC. This encodes CASGHNTGANVLTF.

The CDR3 nucleotides read TGCAGTGCTCCATGCCTCGAGGGGGGCGGGAAACCTAATGAGCAGTTCTTC. It specifies CSAPCLEGGGKPNEQFF. The chain has TRBV20-1 and TRBJ2-1, with D perhaps TRBD1 or TRBD2 (6 bases each). The germline V gene has CDR1 DFQATT and CDR2 SNEGSKA (reference sequence). V was shortened by 5 bases and J by 7 bases, with 27 bases between the two germline ends. This CDR3 contains 17 residues.

A word on this clonotype: A read error is possible here, since a much larger clone lies one base away. The chain links TRBV4-3 to TRBJ2-1; D is unclear. CDR1 is LGHNA and CDR2 is YSLEER in the germline V gene. The CDR3 is 16 amino acids. Here the CDR3 reads CTSSQSDASSYNEQFF. Here the CDR3 DNA reads TGCACCAGCAGCCAGAGTGACGCGAGCTCCTACAATGAGCAGTTCTTC.

This clonotype has just a few counts. The chain carries TRBV20-1 and TRBJ2-1, with 11 positions matching TRBD2. V shed 1 base, J shed 0 bases, and the junction held 14 bases outside the gene matches. CDR3 size: 20 residues. CDR1 and CDR2 from the germline V gene are DFQATT and SNEGSKA (reference sequence). As DNA, the CDR3 is TGCAGTGCTAGAGGCAGACTAGCGGGATCCGTACCAGGCTCCTACAATGAGCAGTTCTTC. It encodes CSARGRLAGSVPGSYNEQFF.